The rows below give T cell receptor beta chains drawn from one sample of a study of tumor-infiltrating lymphocytes in primary liver carcinoma. TCRdb fed the multiplex PCR reads into MiXCR, producing one record per CDR3 protein. The data show under 130,000 distinct CDR3 sequences, approximately 82% seen once. The sample taken for sequencing was liver tumor tissue from sampling region 3. All receptors derive from a man aged 40-49 years with primary liver carcinoma and hepatitis B virus infection. CDR3s include the opening cysteine and the closing phenylalanine or tryptophan. Each record gives: CDR3 protein, CDR3 DNA, V gene, J gene, clone size, D gene. The D gene is left open where the match is weak. Expanded clones get a size class; other rows say once, few or many, or leave the size out.

CDR3: CASSLGGEQPLHF
DNA: TGTGCCAGCAGCTTGGGGGGCGAGCAGCCCCTGCATTTT
V: TRBV11-2
J: TRBJ1-5
size: -
D: -

CDR3: CASSQEGYSPAAQPTYGYTF
DNA: TGCGCCAGCAGCCAAGAGGGGTACTCCCCCGCTGCCCAACCTACATATGGCTACACATTC
V: TRBV4-1
J: TRBJ1-2
size: -
D: -

CDR3: CATSGGGSSYNEQYF
DNA: TGTGCCACTTCAGGGGGGGGGAGCTCCTACAATGAGCAATACTTC
V: TRBV24-1
J: TRBJ2-1
size: once
D: -

CDR3: CASSSPLGQGSYEQYF
DNA: TGTGCCAGCAGTTCCCCACTGGGACAGGGGTCTTACGAGCAATACTTC
V: TRBV6-5
J: TRBJ2-7
size: once
D: TRBD1

CDR3: CAISLRSEETQYF
DNA: TGTGCCATCAGTTTGAGGTCAGAAGAGACCCAGTATTTC
V: TRBV12-3/TRBV12-4
J: TRBJ2-5
size: -
D: -

CDR3: CTSTLRPAIEETQYF
DNA: TGCACCAGCACACTCAGGCCTGCGATAGAAGAGACTCAGTACTTC
V: TRBV10-2
J: TRBJ2-5
size: few
D: -

CDR3: CSVDLGGTEVFF
DNA: TGCAGCGTCGACTTGGGGGGCACTGAAGTTTTCTTT
V: TRBV29-1
J: TRBJ1-1
size: -
D: -

CDR3: CASNLAGPHNEQFF
DNA: TGTGCCAGCAACTTAGCGGGGCCTCACAATGAGCAGTTCTTC
V: TRBV7-6
J: TRBJ2-1
size: -
D: TRBD2

CDR3: CTSSLGGLRDYGYTF
DNA: TGTACCAGCAGTTTAGGGGGACTTCGGGACTATGGTTACACCTTC
V: TRBV28
J: TRBJ1-2
size: -
D: -

CDR3: CASNPHPDRTSYGYTF
DNA: TGTGCCAGCAACCCTCACCCGGACAGAACTAGCTATGGCTACACCTTC
V: TRBV5-5
J: TRBJ1-2
size: few
D: -

CDR3: CASIGIAGGNTESFF
DNA: TGTGCCAGCATCGGAATTGCAGGGGGCAACACTGAATCTTTCTTT
V: TRBV6-6
J: TRBJ1-1
size: -
D: TRBD1

CDR3: CVSSLAGLEIQYF
DNA: TGTGTCAGTTCGCTAGCGGGATTGGAGATCCAGTACTTC
V: TRBV12-3/TRBV12-4
J: TRBJ2-5
size: -
D: TRBD2

CDR3: CSSSLAASGRTGESQYF
DNA: TGCTCCAGCAGCCTAGCGGCTAGCGGGAGGACTGGTGAGAGCCAGTACTTC
V: TRBV4-3
J: TRBJ2-5
size: once
D: TRBD2

CDR3: CASRRWVGSGTSTDTQYF
DNA: TGTGCCAGCAGACGATGGGTGGGTAGTGGGACTAGCACAGATACGCAGTATTTT
V: TRBV6-5
J: TRBJ2-3
size: -
D: -

CDR3: CSAGQTYQETHYF
DNA: TGCAGCGCTGGACAGACGTACCAAGAGACCCATTACTTC
V: TRBV29-1
J: TRBJ2-5
size: -
D: -

CDR3: CAIKATGVDGELFF
DNA: TGTGCCATCAAGGCGACAGGGGTGGACGGGGAGCTATTTTTT
V: TRBV14
J: TRBJ2-2
size: -
D: TRBD1

CDR3: CAITLAGSTGELFF
DNA: TGTGCCATTACTTTAGCGGGTTCTACCGGGGAACTGTTTTTT
V: TRBV6-5
J: TRBJ2-2
size: -
D: TRBD2

CDR3: CASSATSGIHNEQFF
DNA: TGCGCCAGCAGCGCGACTAGCGGGATTCACAACGAGCAGTTCTTC
V: TRBV5-1
J: TRBJ2-1
size: -
D: TRBD2

CDR3: CVWRSQEDTGELFF
DNA: TGTGTCTGGAGAAGTCAGGAGGACACCGGGGAGCTGTTTTTT
V: TRBV30
J: TRBJ2-2
size: -
D: -

CDR3: CASGLTEGTGTQYF
DNA: TGTGCCTCCGGCCTCACGGAAGGTACAGGTACCCAGTATTTT
V: TRBV30
J: TRBJ2-3
size: -
D: -

CDR3: CAISEGQGRGGPQHF
DNA: TGTGCCATCAGTGAAGGTCAGGGCAGAGGGGGGCCCCAGCACTTT
V: TRBV10-3
J: TRBJ1-5
size: -
D: -

CDR3: CANSRVIVGTFF
DNA: TGTGCCAACAGTCGGGTCATAGTCGGCACTTTCTTT
V: TRBV6-9
J: TRBJ1-1
size: -
D: -

CDR3: CAGGSVGEQFF
DNA: TGTGCCGGCGGCAGCGTGGGTGAGCAGTTCTTC
V: TRBV6-5
J: TRBJ2-1
size: -
D: -

CDR3: CASSSGTDNAEAFF
DNA: TGCGCCAGCAGTTCCGGGACAGATAACGCTGAAGCTTTCTTT
V: TRBV12-3/TRBV12-4
J: TRBJ1-1
size: -
D: TRBD1

CDR3: CASSQDLTGWGYTF
DNA: TGTGCCAGCAGCCAGGATCTAACAGGCTGGGGCTACACCTTC
V: TRBV4-2
J: TRBJ1-2
size: -
D: -

CDR3: CVSSQWIDTEAFF
DNA: TGTGTCAGCAGTCAATGGATCGACACTGAAGCTTTCTTT
V: TRBV12-3/TRBV12-4
J: TRBJ1-1
size: -
D: -

CDR3: CSVEFSARDRGLLEQYF
DNA: TGCAGCGTTGAATTCTCGGCCCGGGACAGGGGGCTTCTCGAGCAGTACTTC
V: TRBV29-1
J: TRBJ2-7
size: many
D: TRBD1

CDR3: CANTPGQGVQYF
DNA: TGTGCCAACACCCCCGGCCAGGGGGTCCAGTACTTC
V: TRBV12-3/TRBV12-4
J: TRBJ2-5
size: -
D: TRBD1

CDR3: CASSFLEGYTDRQYF
DNA: TGTGCCAGCAGTTTCCTAGAGGGTTACACAGATAGGCAGTATTTT
V: TRBV28
J: TRBJ2-3
size: -
D: -

CDR3: CASSLNPGVEQYF
DNA: TGTGCCAGCAGCTTGAACCCTGGCGTTGAGCAGTATTTC
V: TRBV11-2
J: TRBJ2-7
size: -
D: -

CDR3: CRVGTSAANTGKLFF
DNA: TGCAGAGTTGGGACTAGTGCGGCGAACACCGGGAAGCTGTTTTTT
V: TRBV29-1
J: TRBJ2-2
size: -
D: TRBD2

CDR3: CASSYTLAGGPKYF
DNA: TGTGCCAGCAGTTATACCCTAGCGGGAGGCCCAAAGTATTTT
V: TRBV6-2/TRBV6-3
J: TRBJ2-3
size: few
D: TRBD2

CDR3: CASSPLGQGFQETLYF
DNA: TGTGCCAGCTCACCATTAGGACAGGGGTTTCAAGAGACCCTGTACTTC
V: TRBV18
J: TRBJ2-5
size: -
D: TRBD1

CDR3: CASTLSTAGDQKETQYF
DNA: TGTGCCAGCACTCTCTCTACGGCGGGAGACCAAAAAGAGACCCAGTACTTC
V: TRBV6-2/TRBV6-3
J: TRBJ2-5
size: -
D: TRBD2

CDR3: CASSQELQTSNEQFF
DNA: TGTGCCAGCAGCCAGGAATTACAGACAAGCAATGAGCAGTTCTTC
V: TRBV4-2
J: TRBJ2-1
size: -
D: -

CDR3: CSVWTGTTEAFF
DNA: TGCAGCGTGTGGACAGGCACGACTGAAGCTTTCTTT
V: TRBV29-1
J: TRBJ1-1
size: few
D: TRBD1

CDR3: CSVMIAGKRNYGYTF
DNA: TGCAGCGTTATGATTGCGGGGAAGAGGAACTATGGTTACACCTTC
V: TRBV29-1
J: TRBJ1-2
size: -
D: -

CDR3: CSVGQAYQETQYF
DNA: TGCAGCGTTGGACAGGCCTACCAAGAGACCCAGTACTTC
V: TRBV29-1
J: TRBJ2-5
size: -
D: -

CDR3: CSSIQDSGLGGYTF
DNA: TGCTCCAGCATCCAAGATTCAGGCTTGGGGGGCTACACCTTC
V: TRBV4-3
J: TRBJ1-2
size: -
D: -

CDR3: CAISQEPGANIGELFF
DNA: TGCGCCATCAGCCAAGAGCCAGGGGCAAACATCGGGGAGCTGTTTTTT
V: TRBV4-1
J: TRBJ2-2
size: -
D: -

CDR3: CASSDIRDRDFSTNEKLFF
DNA: TGTGCCAGCAGTGACATTCGGGACAGGGATTTCTCAACTAATGAAAAACTGTTTTTT
V: TRBV6-1
J: TRBJ1-4
size: -
D: TRBD1

CDR3: CASSPEMATCEQYF
DNA: TGTGCCAGCAGCCCGGAAATGGCGACCTGCGAGCAGTACTTC
V: TRBV11-2
J: TRBJ2-7
size: -
D: -

CDR3: CSVPTAGSQGMSATQYF
DNA: TGCAGCGTCCCGACAGCGGGATCCCAAGGCATGTCGGCTACGCAGTATTTT
V: TRBV29-1
J: TRBJ2-3
size: -
D: TRBD2

CDR3: CSVGNPATNEKQFF
DNA: TGCAGCGTGGGTAATCCTGCAACTAATGAAAAACAGTTTTTT
V: TRBV29-1
J: TRBJ1-4
size: -
D: -

CDR3: CASSLVAGTGGNEEFF
DNA: TGTGCCAGCAGCTTGGTTGCGGGAACTGGGGGCAATGAGGAGTTCTTC
V: TRBV5-6
J: TRBJ2-1
size: -
D: -

CDR3: CSVVGPVTGFDRDTQYF
DNA: TGCAGCGTTGTGGGGCCCGTGACAGGCTTTGATAGAGATACGCAGTATTTC
V: TRBV29-1
J: TRBJ2-3
size: -
D: -

CDR3: CASSPDRAVDYEQYF
DNA: TGCGCCAGCAGCCCCGATCGAGCGGTGGACTACGAGCAGTACTTC
V: TRBV4-3
J: TRBJ2-7
size: once
D: -

CDR3: CAGSAVAGRVNNEHFF
DNA: TGTGCCGGCAGTGCCGTAGCGGGACGGGTAAACAATGAGCACTTCTTC
V: TRBV14
J: TRBJ2-1
size: -
D: TRBD2

CDR3: CASRPGAVNTGELFF
DNA: TGCGCCAGCCGCCCTGGGGCCGTTAATACCGGGGAGCTGTTTTTT
V: TRBV4-1
J: TRBJ2-2
size: few
D: -

CDR3: CASSQDGGGRLGVFF
DNA: TGTGCCAGCAGCCAAGACGGTGGTGGGCGACTGGGAGTTTTCTTT
V: TRBV3-1
J: TRBJ1-1
size: -
D: -

CDR3: CACSLTGVNEQYF
DNA: TGTGCCTGCAGCCTCACAGGGGTCAATGAGCAGTACTTC
V: TRBV11-2
J: TRBJ2-7
size: -
D: TRBD1

CDR3: CTNSLDQRISGNTIYF
DNA: TGTACCAACAGTCTTGACCAGCGCATCTCTGGAAACACCATATATTTT
V: TRBV12-3/TRBV12-4
J: TRBJ1-3
size: -
D: -

CDR3: CASSDLSGRGVNEQFF
DNA: TGTGCCAGCAGCGACCTTAGCGGGAGGGGAGTTAATGAGCAGTTCTTC
V: TRBV27
J: TRBJ2-1
size: -
D: TRBD2

CDR3: CPNSVGTDGEAFF
DNA: TGTCCCAACAGTGTAGGGACAGACGGGGAAGCTTTCTTT
V: TRBV28
J: TRBJ1-1
size: -
D: TRBD1